This T cell receptor (beta chain) was sequenced for a study of cytomegalovirus exposure and HLA in healthy donors (dated by TCRdb to 2017 to 2019). Regarding the complete study: According to an earlier analysis of 450 to 650 of the donors, about 179 million T cells yielded 95 million to 140 million unique TCR beta sequences and less than 300 Gb of sequence data. Class I and class II HLA loci were covered by the typing at four-digit resolution. Approximately 300 gigabases of sequencing data and roughly 90 million unique TCR sequences were included in an early release covering roughly 600 HLA-typed donors. In the later analysis, no new phenotypic data were used to find candidate immune exposures; instead, reliance was placed on TCR beta sequences and their occurrence across donors. Because of strong linkage in the cohort, 5 or 6 DR-DQ haplotypes were treated as single units for association and clustering. Genome-wide SNP genotypes for about three fifths of the 666 donors were used in a later genetic analysis, which treated that subset as a discovery cohort. To predict cytomegalovirus infection status, the study brought together high-throughput TCR immunosequencing, statistical association of individual TCRs with disease status, and machine learning. All discovery cohort repertoires had been generated on a single sequencing platform. Donor age, sex, ethnicity and CMV serostatus were compiled together with the repertoire data. Typing coverage varied by locus: roughly 629-640 donors for A, B, C, DRB1 and DQB1; 522 for DQA1; about 600 for DPA1; fewer than 480 for DPB1. Across 398 genotyped donors of the cohort, an average of roughly 230,000 unique TCR beta nucleotide sequences per donor were sequenced, and 15% to 20% of those sequences were non-productive. The T cell repertoires of 670 or so subjects were profiled by immunosequencing and related to cytomegalovirus serostatus. The genetic ancestry cluster associated with self-reported Caucasian donors included over 80% of the roughly 380 genotyped donors. To decide whether each TCR beta V gene segment behaved as functional or pseudogenic, an earlier analysis of some 570 of the donors relied on high-throughput TCR beta sequencing. In addition to the first cohort of approximately 650 subjects, a separate validation cohort of 100 to 150 different subjects was used. To study patterns of TCR occurrence, a later analysis re-analyzed previously published TCR beta repertoires from 666 donors and added high-resolution HLA genotyping. The aim of the study was to test whether cataloging public T cell receptors could identify signatures of past pathogen exposure. Overall study results and their limits: According to a later analysis, most CMV-associated TCR beta chains appeared to be HLA-restricted, and the HLA associations seemed to be driven largely by CMV exposure. A later analysis associated 15,000 to 20,000 TCR beta sequences with specific HLA alleles at a false discovery rate of 0.05. Assigning TCR associations to individual alleles was difficult when HLA alleles, especially DR and DQ, strongly co-occurred. In a later analysis, HLA-associated TCR beta chains showed more clonal expansion and lower generation probabilities than non-associated chains that were equally common. A later analysis reported that several top co-occurrence clusters appeared linked to parvovirus B19, influenza, CMV and Epstein-Barr virus. In a later analysis, the rate of TCR association differed among HLA loci, with DRB1 alleles having the most associated TCRs and HLA-C alleles having the fewest. Because counts were too low, 15 to 20 rarely observed V segments, including chromosome 9 orphons, were left out of the earlier analysis of 587 of the donors. Correlated functional status among segregating V segments might be attributable to linkage disequilibrium, but an unknown experimental factor could not be ruled out. The cohort was sequenced for TCR beta chains only, and without alpha or paired-chain data the features that could be detected were limited. For the cohort, immune exposure information was limited to CMV serostatus. Because the 87-base-pair reads could not distinguish some IMGT-functional V segments, including TRBV6-2 and TRBV6-3, those segments were excluded. The authors suggested that the approach could potentially be extended to other disease states and immunological phenotypes. The study listed 164 TCR beta chains as associated with cytomegalovirus. Because HLA typing was unavailable for some donors at each locus, only the typed subset was used in association tests. A few of the identified cytomegalovirus-associated TCR beta chains were confirmed in vitro to be specific for cytomegalovirus antigens. According to a later genetic analysis, donors in an Asian-associated ancestry cluster had fewer N-insertions in productive TCRs than the approximately 650-donor mean. A group of highly shared sequence variants was considered likely to be a technical artifact of the sequencing pipeline. An association between a missense DCLRE1C variant and V-gene and J-gene trimming of TCR beta chains was found in a later genetic analysis and replicated in an independent cohort. The classifier was reported to diagnose cytomegalovirus status with high specificity and sensitivity in both the original and validation cohorts. Most TCR sequences were seen in very few donors, while some public TCRs were found in many individuals. Roughly uniform sequencing depth across donors was assumed in presence/absence analyses, although this assumption may not hold. In an earlier analysis of some 500 of the donors, most TCR beta V segments were observed in productive rearrangements about 90% or about 30% of the time, broadly matching IMGT annotations. A further reported finding was that TCR beta sequences accurately predicted the HLA-A and HLA-B alleles for most subjects in the first cohort.

The cohort consisted of approximately 670 healthy bone marrow donors. Cohort members were all nominally healthy when sampled, although unrecorded immune exposures were likely present. The donor was CMV seronegative and belonged to the group of 320 or so seronegative cohort members. A peripheral blood sample was collected from each donor, and TCR beta sequencing was performed on peripheral blood mononuclear cells. Genomic DNA extraction from the blood cell samples was performed with the Qiagen DNeasy Blood Extraction Kit. This clone was observed a handful of times. The antigen this receptor binds is unknown. No per-base quality is available; no much larger clone lies one base away. To prepare the library, the immunoSEQ multiplex PCR assay was applied. For the multiplex PCR, a mixture combining 60 forward primers for TCR Vbeta segments and 13 reverse primers for TCR Jbeta segments was used. A multiplex PCR assay on genomic DNA amplified the CDR3 region of rearranged TCR beta genes. On the Illumina HiSeq System, the amplified TCR beta libraries were sequenced as 87-base-pair reads. As for how the authors treated the data: A later analysis tallied roughly 78 million unique TCR beta chains across the 600 to 700 repertoires, and about 12 million of those chains were shared by two or more donors. Raw reads were error-corrected and collapsed into unique sequences by a nearest-neighbor algorithm in which closely related sequences were merged to remove PCR and sequencing errors. CDR3 sequences were aligned to IMGT reference sequences to assign V, D and J gene segments. Each retained sequence needed at least a six-nucleotide match to both a V gene segment and a J gene segment. A rearrangement counted as productive if the CDR3 had no stop codons and remained in frame with V and J, and every other rearrangement counted as non-productive. CDR3 was defined by IMGT convention, running from the second conserved V-encoded cysteine to the conserved J-encoded phenylalanine. The earlier analysis of about 530 of the donors excluded any sequence lacking an unambiguous match to a single V gene segment. An earlier analysis of a few hundred of the donors called V segments functional above 56.7% productive rearrangements and segregating when the between-donor standard deviation exceeded 5%. A statistical classification framework was built for diagnosing cytomegalovirus status from the catalog of TCR beta chain sequences. A later analysis assigned V and J genes by comparing TCR nucleotide sequences with IMGT/GENE-DB human TR gene sequences. Using the TCRdist pipeline, a later analysis assigned CDR3 sequences along with most-parsimonious VDJ recombination scenarios. In a later analysis, every TCR beta chain was defined by the combination of its CDR3 amino acid sequence and its V-gene family, and reads without a unique V-gene family were dropped. A later analysis removed 592 highly shared, low-generation-probability nucleotide sequences to deal with suspected cross-contamination and a sequencing artifact. A later analysis calculated a clonal expansion index for each public chain from normalized within-repertoire ranks of inferred template counts. Generation probabilities in a later analysis came from a VDJ recombination model fitted to out-of-frame rearrangements, and those results were checked against IGoR. Hypergeometric tests were used in a later analysis to score TCR-TCR, TCR-HLA and TCR-CMV co-occurrence, with a repertoire-size bias correction applied to the TCR pairs. A later analysis estimated false discovery rates by permuting HLA or CMV assignments 20 times. In a later analysis, co-occurring TCRs were grouped using DBSCAN, and TCRdist sequence similarity was added for clustering within HLA-allele-positive subsets. Repertoires with fewer than 30,000 or more than 120,000 public chains, plus five repertoires with anomalous nucleotide sharing, were excluded from co-occurrence clustering. What TCRdb holds here is the immuneACCESS table cut down to in-frame rearrangements. Part of the clones is not present; checked against another copy, under half of the missing clones reflect an unresolved V gene, and the others are unexplained. V, J and clone size are those of that table, while D and trimming were read from the DNA. The sample records about 140,000 clones, approximately 77% of which are singletons. Clones ranked in the top ten supply 1.1% to 1.5% of the sample.

V and J lose 0 bases and 4 bases, and a span of 13 bases separates them. Including cysteine and phenylalanine, the CDR3 has 16 amino acids. The retained sequence is limited to the CDR3, 48 bases, with the frame set at the first base. CDR1 and CDR2 are drawn from the germline V gene (reference sequence): LNHNV, YYDKDF. The sequencing sample was made of PBMCs. The chain joins TRBV15 to TRBJ2-1; a weak D assignment points to TRBD2 (7 bases agree). The TCR sequence derives from a middle-aged woman in good health and CMV-seronegative. The DNA sequence follows: TGTGCCACCAGCAGAGATATCGGGGGGCAATACAATGAGCAGTTCTTC. Its coded protein is CATSRDIGGQYNEQFF.